The 26 T cell receptor beta chains below come from one sample, sequenced in a study of blood T cell repertoires in COVID-19. Produced via immunoSEQ multiplex PCR; TCRdb's table is partial and in-frame only. Of around 700,000 clones detected, more than 80% appear once; the ten largest clones hold under 0.3%. Sequencing input: peripheral blood. The receptors were gathered from a woman between 18 and 30 years old with acute or convalescent COVID-19.

This clone was picked up one time. CDR3 in DNA: TGTGCCAGCAGCTCCCCGACAGGGAGCGTCTATGGCTACACCTTC. Translating gives CASSSPTGSVYGYTF. The chain couples TRBV9 to TRBJ1-2; 7 bases line up with TRBD1. CDR1 is SGDLS and CDR2 is YYNGEE in the germline V gene. J lost 4 bases, V lost 4 bases, and 10 bases had no gene match. The CDR3 is made up of 15 amino acids.

CDR3 protein: CASSQDPPHSLAGGMNEQYF. The CDR3 DNA reads as TGCGCCAGCAGCCAAGATCCACCCCATTCTCTAGCGGGGGGGATGAACGAGCAGTACTTC. The gene calls are TRBV4-1 and TRBJ2-7; 12 nucleotides match TRBD2. The CDR3 extends over 20 amino acids. Germline values: CDR1 MGHRA, CDR2 YSYEKL. J was trimmed by 5 bases and V by 0 bases; bases with no gene match: 17.

The rearrangement links TRBV5-8 to TRBJ1-6; no firm D call. V lost 0 bases and J 0 bases, leaving 10 bases between the germline ends. Germline CDR1 is SGHTS and CDR2 is YDEGEE. The CDR3 covers 17 residues. DNA of the CDR3: TGTGCCAGCAGCTTGGGAGTATCTAGCTCCTATAATTCACCCCTCCACTTT. Protein product: CASSLGVSSSYNSPLHF. Variable domain in full (rest from reference TRBV5-8 and TRBJ1-6): EAGVTQSPTHLIKTRGQQATLRCSPISGHTSVYWYQQALGLGLQFLLWYDEGEERNRGNFPPRFSGRQFPNYSSELNVNALELEDSALYLCASSLGVSSSYNSPLHFGNGTRLTVT.

The chain couples TRBV27 to TRBJ1-5; no clear D gene. V was pared by 5 bases and J by 0 bases, with 17 bases between. The CDR3 is 17 residues long. The germline V gene has CDR1 MNHEY and CDR2 SMNVEV (reference sequence). For the CDR3, the DNA is TGTGCCAGCAGTCGTACCTTAGGACTCGATAGCAATCAGCCCCAGCATTTT. This encodes CASSRTLGLDSNQPQHF.

The chain couples TRBV28 to TRBJ1-5; tentatively, D is TRBD1 (6 bases). The germline V and J ends were trimmed by 5 bases and 5 bases, with 16 bases remaining between them. Per the germline V gene, CDR1 is MDHEN and CDR2 is SYDVKM. This CDR3 region has 15 residues. The CDR3: CASSPKGQGYQPQHF. The DNA for the CDR3 is TGTGCCAGCAGTCCAAAGGGGCAGGGGTATCAGCCCCAGCATTTT.

The chain uses TRBV29-1 and TRBJ1-2, with D possibly matching TRBD1 (5 bases). The germline gives CDR1 SQVTM, CDR2 ANQGSEA. V shed 6 bases and J shed 0 bases, with 11 bases lying between them. This CDR3 has 13 residues. CDR3 in DNA: TGCAGCGTGCCAGGGATAGCTAACTATGGCTACACCTTC. As protein: CSVPGIANYGYTF.

This chain uses TRBV27 with TRBJ1-2, with TRBD1 identical over 7 bases. The ends lost 6 bases at V and 3 bases at J; junction bases unmatched: 10. The CDR3 totals 15 residues. Germline loops: CDR1 MNHEY, CDR2 SMNVEV (reference sequence). The CDR3 DNA reads as TGTGCCAGCAGCCGAGAGGTCGGGACAGACTATGGCTACACCTTC. It translates to CASSREVGTDYGYTF.

This chain joins TRBV2 and TRBJ1-2; D might be TRBD1 (6 bases). Between the trimmed V and J ends, which lost 7 bases and 8 bases, there was a span of 23 bases. This CDR3 is built from 15 residues. Germline loops: CDR1 SNHLY, CDR2 FYNNEI. CDR3 nucleotides: TGTGCCAGCACTCCAGACGGGACACTGGGATCGGGCTACACCTTC. Encoded protein: CASTPDGTLGSGYTF.

The chain carries TRBV14 and TRBJ1-1, with a possible D match to TRBD1 (5 bases). Germline values: CDR1 SGHDN, CDR2 FVKESK. V was clipped by 5 bases and J by 0 bases, with 7 bases between them. CDR3 size: 13 residues. The CDR3 sequence: CASSWTLNTEAFF. In DNA, the CDR3 is TGTGCCAGCAGCTGGACACTGAACACTGAAGCTTTCTTT. Based on the CDR3 plus reference TRBV14 and TRBJ1-1, the full variable domain is EAGVTQFPSHSVIEKGQTVTLRCDPISGHDNLYWYRRVMGKEIKFLLHFVKESKQDESGMPNNRFLAERTGGTYSTLKVQPAELEDSGVYFCASSWTLNTEAFFGQGTRLTVV.

V usage is TRBV3-1 (or the pseudogene TRBV3-2) and J usage is TRBJ1-1, with 9 bases lining up with TRBD1. This CDR3 has 12 amino acids. The junction had 6 bases not matched to a gene; V was cut back by 5 bases and J by 11 bases. Germline V gene sequence: CDR1 LGHDT, CDR2 YNNKEL (reference sequence). The CDR3 bases are TGTGCCAGCAGCAGGGACAGGGAGAGGGCTTTCTTT. Translation gives CASSRDRERAFF.

The chain uses TRBV5-5 and TRBJ2-5; D is unresolved. Germline CDR1 is SGHKS and CDR2 is YYEKEE (reference sequence). The CDR3 runs to 15 residues. The germline V and J ends were trimmed by 0 bases and 2 bases, with 11 bases remaining between them. CDR3 sequence reads: CASSLGVSHQETQYF. The CDR3 coding sequence is TGTGCCAGCAGCTTGGGAGTAAGCCATCAAGAGACCCAGTACTTC. The full variable domain, rest sourced from reference TRBV5-5 and TRBJ2-5, is DAGVTQSPTHLIKTRGQQVTLRCSPISGHKSVSWYQQVLGQGPQFIFQYYEKEERGRGNFPDRFSARQFPNYSSELNVNALLLGDSALYLCASSLGVSHQETQYFGPGTRLLVL.

V and J are TRBV7-6 and TRBJ2-7; 7 nucleotides match TRBD1. With 4 bases clipped from V and 3 bases from J, the junction kept 9 bases outside the gene matches. The germline V gene has CDR1 SGHVS and CDR2 FNYEAQ. CDR3 size: 15 residues. The CDR3 loop reads CASSSPLTGNYEQYF. The DNA of the CDR3 is TGTGCCAGCAGCTCCCCATTGACAGGGAACTACGAGCAGTACTTC.

The CDR3 DNA follows: TGTGCCAGCAGTCCCCGGTTTTGGCGGGGGCTACAGGGAACTGAAGCTTTCTTT. Encoded protein: CASSPRFWRGLQGTEAFF. This chain uses TRBV6-2 or TRBV6-3 with TRBJ1-1; D possibly corresponds to TRBD1 (6 bases). Germline-derived CDR1 and CDR2 are MNHEY and SVGEGT. The length of the CDR3 is 18 residues. V lost 5 bases and J 5 bases, leaving 27 bases between the germline ends.

This clone was counted once. The chain joins TRBV18 to TRBJ1-1, with 8 bases identical to TRBD1. This CDR3 contains 17 residues. CDR1 is KGHSH, CDR2 LQKENI, per germline. V lost 4 bases, J lost 3 bases, and 13 bases stayed unmatched. The chain's CDR3 is CASSRRPAGGLDTEAFF. DNA for the CDR3: TGTGCCAGCTCACGCCGGCCGGCAGGGGGCTTGGACACTGAAGCTTTCTTT.

This clone was counted once. The V and J genes are TRBV7-9 and TRBJ1-2; no clear D. Germline loops: CDR1 SEHNR, CDR2 FQNEAQ (reference sequence). Trimming removed 1 base from V and 2 bases from J, with 8 bases in between. The CDR3 has 14 residues. CDR3 sequence (DNA): TGTGCCAGCAGCTTAGGGCTACAGAACTATGGCTACACCTTC. Residues: CASSLGLQNYGYTF.

The J gene is TRBJ2-2, the V gene TRBV7-2, with TRBD2 as a possible D gene (6 bases). Germline V gene lookup returns CDR1 SGHTA and CDR2 FQGNSA. V was shortened by 5 bases and J by 6 bases, with 10 bases between the two germline ends. This CDR3 region has 13 residues. This CDR3 reads CASSPLAPGELFF. The CDR3 DNA follows: TGTGCCAGCAGCCCCCTAGCGCCCGGGGAGCTGTTTTTT.

This chain uses TRBV20-1 with TRBJ1-2; D might be TRBD1 (5 bases). From germline, CDR1 is DFQATT and CDR2 SNEGSKA (reference sequence). Trimming took off 3 bases at V and 4 bases at J, with 12 bases between the two ends. The CDR3 runs 13 residues. The CDR3 sequence is CSASRAGPYGYTF. CDR3 nucleotide sequence: TGCAGTGCTAGTCGGGCAGGGCCCTATGGCTACACCTTC.

The chain carries TRBV14 and TRBJ1-1; D unclear. Germline CDR1 and CDR2: SGHDN and FVKESK. The CDR3 has 11 amino acids. With 3 bases removed from V and 6 bases from J, the gap between germline ends came to 5 bases. CDR3 nucleotides: TGTGCCAGCAGCCAGGTAGCTGAAGCTTTCTTT. Its protein is CASSQVAEAFF.

This sequence joins TRBV9 and TRBJ1-6; possible D gene TRBD1, 6 bases. V was cut by 2 bases and J by 1 base, with 13 bases left in between. Germline V gives CDR1 SGDLS, CDR2 YYNGEE. There are 17 residues in the CDR3. The CDR3 is CASSVDSKRSYNSPLHF. The CDR3 DNA follows: TGTGCCAGCAGCGTGGACAGTAAAAGGTCCTATAATTCACCCCTCCACTTT.

V and J are TRBV5-1 and TRBJ2-2, with 7 bases that match TRBD1. Germline V gives CDR1 SGHRS, CDR2 YFSETQ. The CDR3 contains 15 residues. J lost 0 bases, V lost 4 bases, and 3 bases had no gene match. CDR3 region: CASSGDRPNTGELFF. In nucleotides, the CDR3 is TGCGCCAGCAGCGGGGACAGACCGAACACCGGGGAGCTGTTTTTT.

The CDR3 DNA reads as TGTGCCAGCAGGGAAAGACAGGGGGCCATGAACACTGAAGCTTTCTTT. This encodes CASRERQGAMNTEAFF. The rearrangement links TRBV2 to TRBJ1-1, with 10 positions matching TRBD1. This CDR3 has 16 amino acids. With V trimmed by 6 bases and J by 0 bases, 7 bases remained unmatched. From germline, CDR1 is SNHLY and CDR2 FYNNEI. Looking up the rest from reference TRBV2 and TRBJ1-1 gives the full variable domain: EPEVTQTPSHQVTQMGQEVILRCVPISNHLYFYWYRQILGQKVEFLVSFYNNEISEKSEIFDDQFSVERPDGSNFTLKIRSTKLEDSAMYFCASRERQGAMNTEAFFGQGTRLTVV.

The rearrangement uses TRBV19 and TRBJ1-2, with 8 nucleotides matching TRBD1. V lost 3 bases and J lost 7; bases outside the gene matches: 10. The germline V gene encodes CDR1 LNHDA and CDR2 SQIVND (reference sequence). CDR3 length: 15 amino acids. For the CDR3, the DNA is TGTGCCAGTAGTATTGAAGGGCGGACAGGGATTGGCTACACCTTC. It translates to CASSIEGRTGIGYTF.

Points on this clone: This sample also contains other DNA sequences that code for the same CDR3. This chain uses TRBV9 with TRBJ1-1; 7 positions match TRBD1. Germline lookup yields CDR1 SGDLS and CDR2 YYNGEE. There are 15 residues in the CDR3. The J segment lost 2 bases and the V segment lost 2 bases, leaving 6 bases of the junction unmatched. The CDR3 here is CASSVAGTANTEAFF. The CDR3 coding sequence is TGTGCCAGCAGCGTCGCCGGGACAGCAAACACTGAAGCTTTCTTT.

This CDR3 reads CATRRGTNEKLFF. DNA for the CDR3: TGTGCCACCAGACGGGGGACTAATGAAAAACTGTTTTTT. The chain recombines TRBV2 with TRBJ1-4; possible D gene TRBD1, 5 bases. Germline V gene lookup returns CDR1 SNHLY and CDR2 FYNNEI. V was pared by 10 bases and J by 2 bases, with 11 bases between. There are 13 residues in the CDR3.

The chain uses TRBV5-1 and TRBJ2-3; unclear D gene. V was shortened by 9 bases and J by 1 base, with 12 bases between the two germline ends. This CDR3 region has 13 residues. Germline CDR1 SGHRS, CDR2 YFSETQ. CDR3 region: CATKNQGTDTQYF. The CDR3 DNA follows: TGCGCCACTAAGAATCAGGGCACAGATACGCAGTATTTT.

This clone was seen just once. The same CDR3 arises from other DNA sequences in this sample as well. The chain couples TRBV14 to TRBJ1-1; the match to TRBD1 covers 8 bases. CDR3 length: 13 amino acids. Germline V lookup: CDR1 SGHDN, CDR2 FVKESK. The junction had 2 bases not matched to a gene; V was cut back by 4 bases and J by 4 bases. The CDR3 is CASSLTGGTEAFF. The CDR3 nucleotides are TGTGCCAGCAGCCTCACAGGGGGCACTGAAGCTTTCTTT.